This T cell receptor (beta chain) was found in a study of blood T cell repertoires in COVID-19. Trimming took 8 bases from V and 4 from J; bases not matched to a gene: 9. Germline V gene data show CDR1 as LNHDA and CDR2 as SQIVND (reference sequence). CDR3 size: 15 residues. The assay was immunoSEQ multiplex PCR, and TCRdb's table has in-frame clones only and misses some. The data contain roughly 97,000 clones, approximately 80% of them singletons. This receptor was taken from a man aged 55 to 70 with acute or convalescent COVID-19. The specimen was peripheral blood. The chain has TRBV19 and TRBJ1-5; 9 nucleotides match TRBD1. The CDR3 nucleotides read TGTGCCAGTGGTCTTTCCGGGACAGGGAATCAGCCCCAGCATTTT. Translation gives CASGLSGTGNQPQHF.